This TCR beta chain was documented in a study of identifying expanded T cells in peripheral blood (dated by TCRdb to the late 2010s). For context, the study as a whole: Four technical replicates, made by sequencing separate aliquots from the same pool of genomic DNA, were compared pairwise. General conclusions and limits of the study: The authors expected that biological variance in healthy repertoires might rise further over much longer intervals, such as months to years. For all healthy donors, the variance in clone template counts between approximately 2-week samples rose significantly as total template count increased. Between technical replicates the binomial model flagged roughly 1.2 differentially abundant clones, whereas over two weeks the binomial model flagged about 16.4 and over approximately 4 weeks 19 to 20. Across all healthy-donor time intervals, the beta-binomial model significantly cut both the number of clones called differentially abundant and the false-positive rate.

This clone appeared a single time. The antigen it binds to is not known. No qualities accompany the bases; no much larger clone lies one base away. V gives up 5 bases and J gives up 0 bases, and the segment between their germline ends measures 13 bases. The CDR3, from cysteine to phenylalanine, totals 16 residues. This entry keeps only the CDR3 DNA: 48 bases, framed from base 1. Looking up the germline V gene yields CDR1 SGHAT and CDR2 FQNNGV. The immunoSEQ Assay, which uses bias-controlled multiplex PCR amplification of genomic DNA, was used to profile TCRbeta CDR3 regions. Per the authors' processing: The absolute abundance of each unique TCRbeta CDR3 region was quantified after sequences were collapsed and filtered. Two models were used to test differential abundance: a binomial model (Fisher-equivalent) and a beta-binomial model that adds time-dependent variance fitted from healthy donors. Clones with fewer than 5 combined templates were excluded, and clones with Benjamini-Hochberg FDR below 0.01 were called differentially abundant. In the beta-binomial model, variance was expressed as a function of the total template count across the two samples, in the form v = (b*log(k)+a)^2. TCRdb took this table from immuneACCESS and kept in-frame rearrangements with V and J called. Such tables lack part of the clones; where checked against another copy, unresolved V genes explain under half of the gap, and the rest is unexplained. V and J calls and clone size come straight from that table; D and trimming were deduced from the DNA. Within this sample are approximately 100,000 clones, with about 90% of them counted one time only. The ten most abundant clones make up about 3.9% of the sample.

No immune events such as infections were documented for the healthy donors during the collection period. To calibrate time-dependent variance in a beta-binomial model of T-cell clone differential abundance, blood repertoires from healthy donors were used as a training cohort. There were some 10 healthy donors in the training cohort, of whom 3 were female and 7 were male. On average the donors were around 39 years old, and their ages spanned 29 to 64 years. Whole blood, obtained from a commercial supplier, was collected from each healthy donor at three time points spaced roughly 2 weeks apart. Genomic DNA was extracted from unsorted whole blood for immunosequencing.

The specimen was blood. The origin of this receptor is a person between 18 and 69 years old in good health. The rearrangement combines TRBV11-2 with TRBJ2-2; the D segment may tentatively be TRBD1 or TRBD2, each giving 6 matched bases. The CDR3 is CASSVSRGANTGELFF. DNA sequence: TGTGCCAGCAGCGTTAGTAGGGGGGCGAACACCGGGGAGCTGTTTTTT.